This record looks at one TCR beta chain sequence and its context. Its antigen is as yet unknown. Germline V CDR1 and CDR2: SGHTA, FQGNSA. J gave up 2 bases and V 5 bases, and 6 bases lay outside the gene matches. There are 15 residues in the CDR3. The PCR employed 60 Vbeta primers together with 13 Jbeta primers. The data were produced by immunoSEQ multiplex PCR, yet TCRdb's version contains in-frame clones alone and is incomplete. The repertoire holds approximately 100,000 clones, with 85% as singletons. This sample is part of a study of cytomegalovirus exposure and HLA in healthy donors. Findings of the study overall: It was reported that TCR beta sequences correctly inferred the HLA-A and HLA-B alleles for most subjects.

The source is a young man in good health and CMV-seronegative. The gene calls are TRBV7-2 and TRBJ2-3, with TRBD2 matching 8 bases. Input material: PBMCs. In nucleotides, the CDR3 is TGTGCCAGCAGCCTACTAGCGGCTACCACAGATACGCAGTATTTT. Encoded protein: CASSLLAATTDTQYF.